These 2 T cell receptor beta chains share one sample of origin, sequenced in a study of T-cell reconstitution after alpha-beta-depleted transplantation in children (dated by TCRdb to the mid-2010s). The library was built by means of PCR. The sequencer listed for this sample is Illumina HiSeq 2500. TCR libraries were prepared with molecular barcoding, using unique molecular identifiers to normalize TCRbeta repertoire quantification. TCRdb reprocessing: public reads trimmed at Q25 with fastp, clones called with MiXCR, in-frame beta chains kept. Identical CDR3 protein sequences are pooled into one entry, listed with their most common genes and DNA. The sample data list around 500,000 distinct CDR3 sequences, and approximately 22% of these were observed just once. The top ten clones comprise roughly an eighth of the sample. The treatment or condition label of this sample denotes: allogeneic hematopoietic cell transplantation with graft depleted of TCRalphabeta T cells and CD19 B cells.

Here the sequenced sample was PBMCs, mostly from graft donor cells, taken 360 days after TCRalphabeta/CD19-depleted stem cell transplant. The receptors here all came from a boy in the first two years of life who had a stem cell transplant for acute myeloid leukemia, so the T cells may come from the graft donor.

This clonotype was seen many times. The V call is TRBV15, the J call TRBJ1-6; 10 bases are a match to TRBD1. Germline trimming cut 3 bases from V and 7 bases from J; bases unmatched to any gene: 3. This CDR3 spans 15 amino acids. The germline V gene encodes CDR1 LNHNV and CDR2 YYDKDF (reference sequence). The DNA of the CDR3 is TGTGCCACCAGCAGGCGACAGGGGGCAAATTCACCCCTCCACTTT. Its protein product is CATSRRQGANSPLHF. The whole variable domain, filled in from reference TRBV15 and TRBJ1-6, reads DAMVIQNPRYQVTQFGKPVTLSCSQTLNHNVMYWYQQKSSQAPKLLFHYYDKDFNNEADTPDNFQSRRPNTSFCFLDIRSPGLGDTAMYLCATSRRQGANSPLHFGNGTRLTVT.

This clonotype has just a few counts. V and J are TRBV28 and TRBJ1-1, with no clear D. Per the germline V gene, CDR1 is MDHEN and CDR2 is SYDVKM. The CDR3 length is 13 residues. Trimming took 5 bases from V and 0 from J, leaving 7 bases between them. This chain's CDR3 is CASSILLNTEAFF. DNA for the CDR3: TGTGCCAGCAGTATACTGTTGAACACTGAAGCTTTCTTT.